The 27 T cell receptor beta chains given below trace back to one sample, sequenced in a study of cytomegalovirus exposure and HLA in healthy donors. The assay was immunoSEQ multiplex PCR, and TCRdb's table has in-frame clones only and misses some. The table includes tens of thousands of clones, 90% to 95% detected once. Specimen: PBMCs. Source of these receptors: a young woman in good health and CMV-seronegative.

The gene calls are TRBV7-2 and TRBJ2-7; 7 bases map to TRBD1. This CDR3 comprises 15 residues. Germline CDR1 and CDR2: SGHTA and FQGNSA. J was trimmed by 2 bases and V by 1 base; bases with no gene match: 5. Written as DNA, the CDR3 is TGTGCCAGCAGCTTAGTCGGGACAGCCACCTACGAGCAGTACTTC. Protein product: CASSLVGTATYEQYF. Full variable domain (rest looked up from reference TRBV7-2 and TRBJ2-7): GAGVSQSPSNKVTEKGKDVELRCDPISGHTALYWYRQSLGQGLEFLIYFQGNSAPDKSGLPSDRFSAERTGGSVSTLTIQRTQQEDSAVYLCASSLVGTATYEQYFGPGTRLTVT.

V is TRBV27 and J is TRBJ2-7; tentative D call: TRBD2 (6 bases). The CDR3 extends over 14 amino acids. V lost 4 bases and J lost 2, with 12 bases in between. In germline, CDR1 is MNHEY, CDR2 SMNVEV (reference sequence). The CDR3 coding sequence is TGTGCCAGCAGTTGGATTAGCGGCCCCTACGAGCAGTACTTC. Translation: CASSWISGPYEQYF.

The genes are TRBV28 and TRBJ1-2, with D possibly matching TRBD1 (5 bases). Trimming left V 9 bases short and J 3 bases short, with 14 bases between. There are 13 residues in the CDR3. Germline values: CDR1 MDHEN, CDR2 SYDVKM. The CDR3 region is CARRLGGDYGYTF. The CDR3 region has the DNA TGTGCCAGAAGGCTCGGGGGAGACTATGGCTACACCTTC.

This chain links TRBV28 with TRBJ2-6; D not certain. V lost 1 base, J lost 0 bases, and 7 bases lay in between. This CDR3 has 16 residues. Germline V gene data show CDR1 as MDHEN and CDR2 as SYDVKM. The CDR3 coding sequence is TGTGCCAGCAGTTTATATCAGTACTCTGGGGCCAACGTCCTGACTTTC. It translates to CASSLYQYSGANVLTF.

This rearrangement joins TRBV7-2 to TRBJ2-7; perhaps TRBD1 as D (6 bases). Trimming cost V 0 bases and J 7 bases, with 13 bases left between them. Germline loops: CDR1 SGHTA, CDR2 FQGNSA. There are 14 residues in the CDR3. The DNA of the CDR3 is TGTGCCAGCAGCTTAGCCCCAGGGGTGGGGGAGCAGTACTTC. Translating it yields CASSLAPGVGEQYF.

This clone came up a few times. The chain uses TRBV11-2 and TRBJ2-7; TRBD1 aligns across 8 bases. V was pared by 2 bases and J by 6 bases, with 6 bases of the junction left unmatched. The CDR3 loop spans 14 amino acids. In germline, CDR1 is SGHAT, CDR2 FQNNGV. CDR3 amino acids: CASSLRDRRTEQYF. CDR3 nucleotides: TGTGCCAGCAGCTTAAGGGACAGGCGTACCGAGCAGTACTTC. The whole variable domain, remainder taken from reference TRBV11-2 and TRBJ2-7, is EAGVAQSPRYKIIEKRQSVAFWCNPISGHATLYWYQQILGQGPKLLIQFQNNGVVDDSQLPKDRFSAERLKGVDSTLKIQPAKLEDSAVYLCASSLRDRRTEQYFGPGTRLTVT.

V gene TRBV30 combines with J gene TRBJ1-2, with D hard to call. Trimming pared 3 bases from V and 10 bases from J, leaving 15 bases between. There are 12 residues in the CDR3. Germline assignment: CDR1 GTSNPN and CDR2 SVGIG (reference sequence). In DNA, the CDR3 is TGTGCCTGGAGGGACTCGGGGAATGACTACACCTTC. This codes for CAWRDSGNDYTF.

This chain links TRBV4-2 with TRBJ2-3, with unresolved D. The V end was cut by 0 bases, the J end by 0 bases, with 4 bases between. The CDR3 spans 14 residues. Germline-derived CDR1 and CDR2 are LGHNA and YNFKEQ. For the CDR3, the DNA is TGTGCCAGCAGCCAAGACGGTAGCACAGATACGCAGTATTTT. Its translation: CASSQDGSTDTQYF.

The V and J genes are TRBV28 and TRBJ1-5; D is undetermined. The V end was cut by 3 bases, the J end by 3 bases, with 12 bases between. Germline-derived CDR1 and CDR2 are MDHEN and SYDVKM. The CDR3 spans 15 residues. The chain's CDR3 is CASSLVGGPNQPQHF. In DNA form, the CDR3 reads TGTGCCAGCAGTTTGGTCGGAGGTCCCAATCAGCCCCAGCATTTT.

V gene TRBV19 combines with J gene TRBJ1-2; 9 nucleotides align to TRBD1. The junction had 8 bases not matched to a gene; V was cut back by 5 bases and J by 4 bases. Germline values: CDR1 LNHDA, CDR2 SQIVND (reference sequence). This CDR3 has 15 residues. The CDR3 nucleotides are TGTGCCAGTAGTGGCCGGGACAGGGATTTCTATGGCTACACCTTC. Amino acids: CASSGRDRDFYGYTF. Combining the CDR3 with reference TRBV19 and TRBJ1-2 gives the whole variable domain DGGITQSPKYLFRKEGQNVTLSCEQNLNHDAMYWYRQDPGQGLRLIYYSQIVNDFQKGDIAEGYSVSREKKESFPLTVTSAQKNPTAFYLCASSGRDRDFYGYTFGSGTRLTVV.

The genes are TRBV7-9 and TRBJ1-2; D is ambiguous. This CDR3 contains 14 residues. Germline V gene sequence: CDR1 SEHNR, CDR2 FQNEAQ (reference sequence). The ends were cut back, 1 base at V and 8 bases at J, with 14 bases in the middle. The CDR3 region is CASSLELGDSGYTF. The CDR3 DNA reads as TGTGCCAGCAGCTTAGAACTTGGAGACTCCGGCTACACCTTC.

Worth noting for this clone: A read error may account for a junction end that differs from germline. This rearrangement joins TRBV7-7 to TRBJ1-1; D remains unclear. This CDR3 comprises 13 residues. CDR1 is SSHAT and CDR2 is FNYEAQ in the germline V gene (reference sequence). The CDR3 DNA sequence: TGTGCTAGCAGCTTAGGCGAAAACACTGAAGCTTTCTTT. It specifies CASSLGENTEAFF.

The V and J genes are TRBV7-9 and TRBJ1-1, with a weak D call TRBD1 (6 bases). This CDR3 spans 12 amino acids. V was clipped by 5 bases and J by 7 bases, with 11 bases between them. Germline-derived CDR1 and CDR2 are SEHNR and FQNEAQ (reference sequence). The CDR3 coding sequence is TGTGCCAGCAGCCTCCTGACAGGTGAAGCTTTCTTT. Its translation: CASSLLTGEAFF.

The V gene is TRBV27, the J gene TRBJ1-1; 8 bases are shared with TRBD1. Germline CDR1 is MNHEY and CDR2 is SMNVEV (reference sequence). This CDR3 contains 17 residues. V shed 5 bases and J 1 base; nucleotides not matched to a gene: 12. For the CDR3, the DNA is TGTGCCAGCAGTAATCAGGGGGCGCGTGGTAGGAACACTGAAGCTTTCTTT. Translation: CASSNQGARGRNTEAFF.

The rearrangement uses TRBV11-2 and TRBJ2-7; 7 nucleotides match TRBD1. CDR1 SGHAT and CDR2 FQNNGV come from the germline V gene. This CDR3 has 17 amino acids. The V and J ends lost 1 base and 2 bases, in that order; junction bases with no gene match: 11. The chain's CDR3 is CASSLVRGPVDTYEQYF. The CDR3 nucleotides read TGTGCCAGCAGCTTAGTAAGGGGGCCCGTTGACACCTACGAGCAGTACTTC.

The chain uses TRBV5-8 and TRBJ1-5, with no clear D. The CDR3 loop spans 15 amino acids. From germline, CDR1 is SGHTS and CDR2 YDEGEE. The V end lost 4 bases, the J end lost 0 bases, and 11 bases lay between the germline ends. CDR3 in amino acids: CASSLLADSNQPQHF. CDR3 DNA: TGTGCCAGCAGCCTGCTTGCGGATAGCAATCAGCCCCAGCATTTT.

CDR3 in amino acids: CATSRVPEHTEAFF. CDR3 DNA sequence: TGTGCCACCAGCAGGGTCCCTGAGCACACTGAAGCTTTCTTT. This rearrangement joins TRBV15 to TRBJ1-1; D is uncertain. This CDR3 is built from 14 residues. Trimming cost V 3 bases and J 3 bases, with 11 bases left between them. Germline CDR1 LNHNV, CDR2 YYDKDF (reference sequence).

The CDR3 DNA follows: TGTGCCACCCGACAGATCGCGAACACCGGGGAGCTGTTTTTT. As protein: CATRQIANTGELFF. This chain uses TRBV7-8 with TRBJ2-2; maybe TRBD1 (5 bases). Germline assignment: CDR1 SGHVS and CDR2 FQNEAQ. This CDR3 has 14 residues. Trimming pared 10 bases from V and 0 bases from J, leaving 12 bases between.

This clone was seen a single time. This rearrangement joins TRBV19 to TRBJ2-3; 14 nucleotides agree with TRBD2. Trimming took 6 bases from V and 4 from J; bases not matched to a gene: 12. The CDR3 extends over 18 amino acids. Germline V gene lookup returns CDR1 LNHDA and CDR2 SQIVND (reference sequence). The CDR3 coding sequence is TGTGCCAGTAGCTCTCAGGCCGGGACTAGCGGGAGCTCAGATACGCAGTATTTT. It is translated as CASSSQAGTSGSSDTQYF.

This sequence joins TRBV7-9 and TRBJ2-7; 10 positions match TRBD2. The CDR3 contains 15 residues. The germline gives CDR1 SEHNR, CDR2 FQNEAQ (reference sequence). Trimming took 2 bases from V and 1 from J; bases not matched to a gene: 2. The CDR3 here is CASSLTSGVSYEQYF. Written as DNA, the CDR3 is TGTGCCAGCAGCTTAACTAGCGGGGTTTCCTACGAGCAGTACTTC.

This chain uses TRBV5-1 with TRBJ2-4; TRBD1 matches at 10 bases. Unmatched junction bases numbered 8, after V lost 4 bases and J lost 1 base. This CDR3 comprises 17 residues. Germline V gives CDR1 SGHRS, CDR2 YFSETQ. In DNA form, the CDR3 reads TGCGCCAGCAGCCAACTCGACAGGGGGCGTGCCAAAAACATTCAGTACTTC. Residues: CASSQLDRGRAKNIQYF.

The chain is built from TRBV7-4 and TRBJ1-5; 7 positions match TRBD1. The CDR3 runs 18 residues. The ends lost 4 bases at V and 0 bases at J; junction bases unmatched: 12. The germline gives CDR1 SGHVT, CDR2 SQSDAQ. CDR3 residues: CASSSRGGTDYSNQPQHF. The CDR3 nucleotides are TGTGCCAGCAGCTCGCGCGGGGGGACAGATTATAGCAATCAGCCCCAGCATTTT.

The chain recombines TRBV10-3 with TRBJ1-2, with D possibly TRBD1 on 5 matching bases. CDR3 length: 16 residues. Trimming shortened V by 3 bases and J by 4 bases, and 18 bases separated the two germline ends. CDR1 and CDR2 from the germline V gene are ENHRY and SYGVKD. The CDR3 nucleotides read TGTGCCATCAGTGAACGGGACTCCTCGCAGACCTATGGCTACACCTTC. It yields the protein CAISERDSSQTYGYTF.

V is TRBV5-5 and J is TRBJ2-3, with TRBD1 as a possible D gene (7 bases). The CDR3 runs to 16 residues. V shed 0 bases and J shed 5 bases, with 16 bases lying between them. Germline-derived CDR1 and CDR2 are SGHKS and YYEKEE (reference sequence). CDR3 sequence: CASSLELTGRIDTQYF. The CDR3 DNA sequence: TGTGCCAGCAGCTTGGAATTGACAGGGAGGATAGATACGCAGTATTTT.

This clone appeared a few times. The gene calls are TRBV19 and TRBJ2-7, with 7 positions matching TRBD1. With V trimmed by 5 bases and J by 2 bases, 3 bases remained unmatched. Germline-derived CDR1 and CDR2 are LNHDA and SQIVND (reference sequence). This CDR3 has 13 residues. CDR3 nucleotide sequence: TGTGCCAGTAGTTTCGGGACAGCCTACGAGCAGTACTTC. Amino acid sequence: CASSFGTAYEQYF. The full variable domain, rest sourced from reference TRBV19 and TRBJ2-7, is DGGITQSPKYLFRKEGQNVTLSCEQNLNHDAMYWYRQDPGQGLRLIYYSQIVNDFQKGDIAEGYSVSREKKESFPLTVTSAQKNPTAFYLCASSFGTAYEQYFGPGTRLTVT.

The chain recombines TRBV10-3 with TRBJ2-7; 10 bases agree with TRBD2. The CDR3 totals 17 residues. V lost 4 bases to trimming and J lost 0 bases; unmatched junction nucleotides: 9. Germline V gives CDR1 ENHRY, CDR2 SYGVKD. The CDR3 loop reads CAISVPGASGGSYEQYF. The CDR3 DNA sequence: TGTGCCATCAGTGTCCCTGGGGCTAGCGGGGGCTCCTACGAGCAGTACTTC.

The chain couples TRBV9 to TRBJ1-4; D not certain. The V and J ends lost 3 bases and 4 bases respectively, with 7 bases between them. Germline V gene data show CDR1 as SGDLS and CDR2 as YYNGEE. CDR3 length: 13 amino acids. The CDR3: CASSGGLNEKLFF. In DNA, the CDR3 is TGTGCCAGCAGCGGTGGACTTAATGAAAAACTGTTTTTT.